These T cell receptor beta chains were read from a single sample in a study of shared clonotypes between healthy human individuals. Clones were sequenced by immunoSEQ multiplex PCR, and TCRdb holds only the in-frame ones, with some missing. The sample lists some 360,000 clones, around 79% seen once, with about 10% in the top ten. The sample comprised memory CD4+ T cells sorted from blood. Source of these receptors: a man aged 25 to 40 in good health. CDR3s include the opening cysteine and the closing phenylalanine or tryptophan. The order of the fields is J gene, V gene, D gene, clone size, CDR3 protein, CDR3 DNA. D genes are given only for firm matches. Clone size appears in some rows only: once, few, many, or a class for an expanded clone.

TRBJ1-1 TRBV27 - - CASSPGLYYTEAFF TGTGCCAGCAGCCCGGGACTCTATTACACTGAAGCTTTCTTT
TRBJ1-5 TRBV18 - - CASSAQYNQPQHF TGTGCCAGCTCTGCACAGTACAATCAGCCCCAGCATTTT
TRBJ2-5 TRBV5-1 - - CASSLDFQETQYF TGCGCCAGCAGCTTGGATTTCCAAGAGACCCAGTACTTC
TRBJ1-1 TRBV18 - - CASFSRGRDTEAFF TGTGCCAGCTTCTCCAGGGGCCGGGACACTGAAGCTTTCTTT
TRBJ2-1 TRBV5-1 TRBD1 - CASCRDRANNEQFF TGCGCCAGTTGCCGGGACAGGGCTAATAATGAGCAGTTCTTC
TRBJ1-1 TRBV5-1 TRBD1 - CASSTRQGLTEAFF TGCGCCAGCAGCACCCGACAGGGACTCACTGAAGCTTTCTTT
TRBJ1-2 TRBV28 - - CASTPPFGAGGYTF TGTGCCAGCACCCCCCCCTTTGGGGCTGGAGGCTACACCTTC
TRBJ2-3 TRBV11-1 TRBD2 - CASKSGSSSDTQYF TGTGCCAGTAAAAGCGGGAGTAGCTCAGATACGCAGTATTTT
TRBJ1-1 TRBV4-2 - few CASSQDGTAGRNTEAFF TGTGCCAGCAGCCAAGATGGCACGGCAGGCAGGAACACTGAAGCTTTCTTT
TRBJ2-7 TRBV30 TRBD2 - CAWSSGLATSYNSYEQYF TGTGCCTGGAGTAGTGGACTAGCGACCTCCTACAACTCCTACGAGCAGTACTTC
TRBJ2-7 TRBV5-1 TRBD2 - CASSLLAGGWGNEQYF TGCGCCAGCAGCTTGTTAGCGGGAGGATGGGGAAACGAGCAGTACTTC
TRBJ2-7 TRBV6-5 TRBD1 once CASSEPGQGLREQYF TGTGCCAGCAGCGAACCGGGACAGGGTCTTCGGGAGCAGTACTTC
TRBJ2-1 TRBV7-3 - - CASSSHQGNEQFF TGTGCCAGCAGCTCCCACCAGGGCAATGAGCAGTTCTTC
TRBJ2-1 TRBV30 - - CAWSWTAAHNEQFF TGTGCCTGGAGCTGGACTGCGGCCCACAATGAGCAGTTCTTC
TRBJ1-1 TRBV2 - few CASSEIRVTNTEAFF TGTGCCAGCAGTGAAATTAGGGTCACGAACACTGAAGCTTTCTTT
TRBJ1-1 TRBV7-9 TRBD1 - CASSLSGQGYTEAFF TGTGCCAGCAGCCTCTCCGGACAGGGGTACACTGAAGCTTTCTTT
TRBJ2-7 TRBV5-1 TRBD1 - CASSLVGQGMDEQYF TGCGCCAGCAGCTTGGTGGGACAGGGGATGGACGAGCAGTACTTC
TRBJ2-1 TRBV7-9 - - CASSLVRTHYNEQFF TGTGCCAGCAGCTTAGTCCGGACTCACTACAATGAGCAGTTCTTC
TRBJ2-7 TRBV2 TRBD2 - CASKTGLAGGVHEQYF TGTGCCAGCAAGACTGGACTAGCGGGAGGGGTCCACGAGCAGTACTTC
TRBJ1-5 TRBV2 - - CASSELGGNQPQHF TGTGCCAGCAGTGAATTAGGTGGCAATCAGCCCCAGCATTTT
TRBJ1-5 TRBV10-3 - few CAISGQVGNQPQHF TGTGCCATCAGTGGACAGGTAGGCAATCAGCCCCAGCATTTT
TRBJ1-4 TRBV7-9 TRBD1 many CASSHLPGQGDEKLFF TGTGCCAGCAGCCACCTACCTGGACAGGGTGATGAAAAACTGTTTTTT
TRBJ2-1 TRBV9 - - CASSVASSGLVSYNEQFF TGTGCCAGCAGCGTAGCTAGTTCAGGGTTAGTCTCCTACAATGAGCAGTTCTTC
TRBJ2-7 TRBV6-1 TRBD2 - CASSESAFGTGTTYEQYF TGTGCCAGCAGTGAATCGGCTTTCGGGACGGGGACTACCTACGAGCAGTACTTC
TRBJ2-3 TRBV5-1 - - CASSSSVGPSTDTQYF TGCGCCAGCAGCTCCTCCGTGGGCCCTAGCACAGATACGCAGTATTTT
TRBJ2-7 TRBV2 - - CASSILIREQYF TGTGCCAGCAGTATTCTCATCCGTGAGCAGTACTTC
TRBJ1-2 TRBV2 TRBD1 - CASTGQEDYGYTF TGTGCCAGCACCGGACAGGAGGACTATGGCTACACCTTC
TRBJ2-7 TRBV29-1 - - CSVTTGPYEQYF TGCAGCGTTACTACAGGACCCTACGAGCAGTACTTC
TRBJ2-3 TRBV25-1 - - CASSDSPEGSDTQYF TGTGCCAGCAGTGACTCCCCTGAGGGTTCAGATACGCAGTATTTT
TRBJ2-7 TRBV6-5 TRBD1 - CASSPWTGHYEQYF TGTGCCAGCAGTCCATGGACAGGACACTACGAGCAGTACTTC
TRBJ2-7 TRBV11-2 - - CASSYPPGQPYEQYF TGTGCCAGCAGCTACCCCCCCGGACAGCCGTACGAGCAGTACTTC
TRBJ2-3 TRBV5-1 TRBD2 - CASSQTGTNGTDTQYF TGCGCCAGCAGCCAAACCGGGACTAATGGCACAGATACGCAGTATTTT
TRBJ1-2 TRBV5-1 - - CASSLESGNNYGYTF TGCGCCAGCAGCTTGGAGTCAGGGAATAACTATGGCTACACCTTC
TRBJ1-4 TRBV5-1 - - CASSLMGDNEKLFF TGCGCCAGCAGCTTGATGGGAGATAATGAAAAACTGTTTTTT
TRBJ2-4 TRBV18 - - CASSLPGAAGHIQYF TGTGCCAGCTCACTCCCAGGAGCGGCGGGGCACATTCAGTACTTC
TRBJ2-7 TRBV28 - - CASSLLPNREQYF TGTGCCAGCAGTTTACTTCCCAACCGGGAGCAGTACTTC